A single sample gave rise to the 29 T cell receptor beta chains below, sequenced in a study of shared T cell receptors in the human thymus. Profiling relied on immunoSEQ multiplex PCR, and the TCRdb table lists in-frame clones only, not all of them. This sample has roughly 710,000 clones, with around 85% found just once. The data were also submitted as part of a second study, on human thymus T cells.

The specimen sequenced was thymocytes. The receptors here all came from a girl under two years old with a congenital heart defect.

The chain combines TRBV5-1 with TRBJ2-7, with TRBD2 identical over 14 bases. The ends lost 4 bases at V and 4 bases at J; junction bases unmatched: 16. The CDR3 has 19 residues. The germline V gene encodes CDR1 SGHRS and CDR2 YFSETQ. The CDR3 DNA reads as TGCGCCAGCAGCGAACCTCCGGGACTAGCGGGGGACATGGGATACGAGCAGTACTTC. Protein: CASSEPPGLAGDMGYEQYF. The complete variable domain, with remaining parts taken from reference TRBV5-1 and TRBJ2-7, reads KAGVTQTPRYLIKTRGQQVTLSCSPISGHRSVSWYQQTPGQGLQFLFEYFSETQRNKGNFPGRFSGRQFSNSRSEMNVSTLELGDSALYLCASSEPPGLAGDMGYEQYFGPGTRLTVT.

This sequence joins TRBV7-9 and TRBJ2-7; TRBD2 might be the D (5 bases). V was shortened by 1 base and J by 0 bases, with 10 bases between the two germline ends. Germline V gives CDR1 SEHNR, CDR2 FQNEAQ (reference sequence). There are 15 residues in the CDR3. The CDR3 DNA reads TGTGCCAGCAGCTTAGGCAGTACTAGCTCCTACGAGCAGTACTTC. Its protein product is CASSLGSTSSYEQYF.

Of note for this clone: Other DNA sequences in this sample translate to the same CDR3. The chain carries TRBV5-1 and TRBJ2-1; D unresolved. Trimming pared 0 bases from V and 3 bases from J, leaving 4 bases between. Germline V lookup: CDR1 SGHRS, CDR2 YFSETQ. The CDR3 covers 13 residues. The CDR3 DNA is TGCGCCAGCAGCTTGGATTACTACAATGAGCAGTTCTTC. Its protein product is CASSLDYYNEQFF.

The chain is built from TRBV5-1 and TRBJ2-1; TRBD2 is a possible D gene (5 bases). Trimming shortened V by 4 bases and J by 4 bases, and 12 bases separated the two germline ends. Germline CDR1 is SGHRS and CDR2 is YFSETQ. CDR3 length: 14 residues. CDR3 region: CASSLPGGYNEQFF. CDR3 DNA sequence: TGCGCCAGCAGCCTACCCGGCGGGTACAATGAGCAGTTCTTC.

This clone was detected a few times. This chain links TRBV15 with TRBJ2-7; D not resolved. Germline V gene lookup returns CDR1 LNHNV and CDR2 YYDKDF (reference sequence). V shed 3 bases and J shed 2 bases, with 23 bases lying between them. The CDR3 runs to 18 residues. The DNA of the CDR3 is TGTGCCACCAGCAGCCTCATCTTATTGCGGTCCGACCCCTACGAGCAGTACTTC. It is translated as CATSSLILLRSDPYEQYF.

CDR3 bases: TGCGCCAGCACGTCCAGGGTTGGTGAGCAGTTCTTC. It codes for CASTSRVGEQFF. V usage is TRBV5-1 and J usage is TRBJ2-1, with D possibly being TRBD1 (5 bases). The CDR3 length is 12 residues. Germline loops: CDR1 SGHRS, CDR2 YFSETQ. Trimming took 6 bases from V and 9 from J, leaving 13 bases between them.

The J gene is TRBJ1-5, the V gene TRBV30; no clear D. Germline CDR1 reads GTSNPN; CDR2 reads SVGIG (reference sequence). The CDR3 spans 15 residues. V dropped 2 bases and J dropped 0 bases, with 11 bases sitting between them. The CDR3 is CAWSRTPDSNQPQHF. In nucleotides, the CDR3 is TGTGCCTGGAGTCGTACACCCGATAGCAATCAGCCCCAGCATTTT. Based on the CDR3 plus reference TRBV30 and TRBJ1-5, the full variable domain is SQTIHQWPATLVQPVGSPLSLECTVEGTSNPNLYWYRQAAGRGLQLLFYSVGIGQISSEVPQNLSASRPQDRQFILSSKKLLLSDSGFYLCAWSRTPDSNQPQHFGDGTRLSIL.

The chain couples TRBV28 to TRBJ1-5; no clear D gene. Germline-derived CDR1 and CDR2 are MDHEN and SYDVKM. V lost 6 bases, J lost 2 bases, and 17 bases lay in between. This CDR3 has 16 residues. CDR3 residues: CASRHPSPVRNQPQHF. The CDR3 nucleotides read TGTGCCAGCAGACACCCCTCGCCTGTACGCAATCAGCCCCAGCATTTT. Full variable domain (rest looked up from reference TRBV28 and TRBJ1-5): DVKVTQSSRYLVKRTGEKVFLECVQDMDHENMFWYRQDPGLGLRLIYFSYDVKMKEKGDIPEGYSVSREKKERFSLILESASTNQTSMYLCASRHPSPVRNQPQHFGDGTRLSIL.

The V gene is TRBV11-3, the J gene TRBJ2-2; perhaps TRBD1 as D (6 bases). V was clipped by 5 bases and J by 5 bases, with 18 bases between them. The germline V gene encodes CDR1 SGHNT and CDR2 YENEEA. The CDR3 sequence is 16 residues long. CDR3 DNA: TGTGCCAGCAGCCTGCCACGTGGGGGCCGGACCGGGGAGCTGTTTTTT. It yields the protein CASSLPRGGRTGELFF.

V gene TRBV9 combines with J gene TRBJ2-5; maybe TRBD2 (6 bases). This CDR3 is built from 16 residues. Trimming stripped 0 bases from V and 2 bases from J, with 14 bases between. Looked up from germline, CDR1 is SGDLS and CDR2 is YYNGEE. CDR3 protein: CASSVAIGGFQETQYF. As DNA, the CDR3 is TGTGCCAGCAGCGTAGCTATAGGAGGGTTTCAAGAGACCCAGTACTTC.

The chain joins TRBV11-2 to TRBJ1-6, with TRBD1 identical over 8 bases. The CDR3 covers 14 residues. The germline CDR1 and CDR2 sequences are SGHAT and FQNNGV. V lost 5 bases to trimming and J lost 10 bases; unmatched junction nucleotides: 7. The CDR3 sequence: CASSIGQGASPLHF. For the CDR3, the DNA is TGTGCCAGCAGCATCGGACAGGGAGCATCACCCCTCCACTTT.

The rearrangement uses TRBV28 and TRBJ1-6; the match to TRBD1 covers 8 bases. V lost 8 bases and J lost 7; bases outside the gene matches: 7. Germline-derived CDR1 and CDR2 are MDHEN and SYDVKM. The CDR3 is made up of 14 amino acids. CDR3 sequence (DNA): TGTGCCAGCCGAATTCGGACAGGGAATTCACCCCTCCACTTT. This gives the protein CASRIRTGNSPLHF.

The chain is built from TRBV7-9 and TRBJ2-1; 13 bases fit TRBD2. Germline trimming cut 3 bases from V and 6 bases from J; bases unmatched to any gene: 8. Germline V gene sequence: CDR1 SEHNR, CDR2 FQNEAQ (reference sequence). The CDR3 has 17 amino acids. The CDR3 region has the DNA TGTGCCAGCAGCTTTGGGACTAGCGGGGCCCTACCCAATGAGCAGTTCTTC. It specifies CASSFGTSGALPNEQFF.

V gene TRBV14 combines with J gene TRBJ1-2; D unresolved. Trimming cost V 0 bases and J 8 bases, with 13 bases left between them. CDR1 and CDR2 (germline): SGHDN, FVKESK. There are 14 residues in the CDR3. DNA of the CDR3: TGTGCCAGCAGCCAAGATCTCGAGGGAGGAGGCTACACCTTC. This codes for CASSQDLEGGGYTF.

This chain joins TRBV4-2 and TRBJ2-7; possible D gene TRBD1, 5 bases. The germline gives CDR1 LGHNA, CDR2 YNFKEQ. Trimming left V 3 bases short and J 3 bases short, with 12 bases between. The CDR3 has 14 residues. CDR3 residues: CASSHGADGYEQYF. The CDR3 DNA reads TGTGCCAGCAGCCATGGGGCAGACGGCTACGAGCAGTACTTC.

This clone has just one count. This rearrangement joins TRBV5-1 to TRBJ1-6, with D perhaps TRBD1 (5 bases). Trimming pared 6 bases from V and 9 bases from J, leaving 25 bases between. From germline, CDR1 is SGHRS and CDR2 YFSETQ. There are 17 residues in the CDR3. Written as DNA, the CDR3 is TGCGCCAGCAAGCAGTCGGGGGGAGCCGGGTATGGTTCACCCCTCCACTTT. This codes for CASKQSGGAGYGSPLHF.

The J gene is TRBJ1-2, the V gene TRBV6-5, with 7 bases aligning to TRBD1. The germline V gene encodes CDR1 MNHEY and CDR2 SVGAGI. Trimming cost V 6 bases and J 2 bases; bases outside gene matches: 6. The CDR3 spans 14 residues. The CDR3 DNA reads TGTGCCAGCAGCGAAACAGGGGCGAACTATGGCTACACCTTC. This codes for CASSETGANYGYTF.

The chain couples TRBV5-3 to TRBJ1-5; D perhaps matches TRBD1 (5 bases). TRBV5-3 is marked as an open reading frame, function uncertain. V was shortened by 0 bases and J by 11 bases, with 21 bases between the two germline ends. The CDR3 totals 16 residues. This CDR3 is CARSLGGLGVWEAQHF. CDR3 nucleotides: TGTGCCAGAAGCTTGGGTGGGTTAGGGGTTTGGGAGGCCCAGCATTTT.

V usage is TRBV19 and J usage is TRBJ2-3; TRBD2 is a possible D gene (5 bases). Germline loops: CDR1 LNHDA, CDR2 SQIVND (reference sequence). This CDR3 has 13 amino acids. Trimming left V 0 bases short and J 6 bases short, with 7 bases between. The CDR3 DNA sequence: TGTGCCAGTAGTATAGAATCGGGGGATACGCAGTATTTT. Translating gives CASSIESGDTQYF.

The gene calls are TRBV7-3 and TRBJ1-2, with D maybe TRBD1 (6 bases). V gave up 1 base and J gave up 6 bases, with 9 bases separating them. The CDR3 extends over 13 amino acids. From germline, CDR1 is SGHTA and CDR2 FQGTGA. The CDR3 DNA is TGTGCCAGCAGCTTAATAGGGGGTGATGGCTACACCTTC. Translated, it gives CASSLIGGDGYTF.

The chain uses TRBV5-6 and TRBJ1-4, with D possibly TRBD1 on 6 matching bases. This CDR3 is built from 18 residues. Deletions cut 0 bases from V and 5 bases from J, with 20 bases between. Per germline, CDR1 SGHDT and CDR2 YYEEEE. CDR3 coding DNA: TGTGCCAGCAGCTTGGCGGGGGGCCGTAGATGGGGAAATGAAAAACTGTTTTTT. This sequence encodes CASSLAGGRRWGNEKLFF. The full variable domain, in which reference TRBV5-6 and TRBJ1-4 provide the parts outside the CDR3, is DAGVTQSPTHLIKTRGQQVTLRCSPKSGHDTVSWYQQALGQGPQFIFQYYEEEERQRGNFPDRFSGHQFPNYSSELNVNALLLGDSALYLCASSLAGGRRWGNEKLFFGSGTQLSVL.

The chain couples TRBV5-6 to TRBJ1-3; D ambiguous. Trimming took 2 bases from V and 3 from J, leaving 9 bases between them. Germline loops: CDR1 SGHDT, CDR2 YYEEEE. The CDR3 contains 14 residues. The CDR3 nucleotides read TGTGCCAGCAGCTTCCAGAACCGTGGAAACACCATATATTTT. Protein product: CASSFQNRGNTIYF.

V is TRBV4-2 and J is TRBJ2-1; 7 nucleotides agree with TRBD1. Germline V gene lookup returns CDR1 LGHNA and CDR2 YNFKEQ. CDR3 length: 16 residues. Trimming removed 0 bases from V and 6 bases from J; junction bases left unmatched: 8. CDR3 sequence reads: CASSQDNRGSGNEQFF. In DNA, the CDR3 is TGTGCCAGCAGCCAAGATAACAGGGGAAGTGGCAATGAGCAGTTCTTC.

This chain links TRBV27 with TRBJ1-3, with a tentative D call TRBD1 (6 bases). Trimming pared 7 bases from V and 0 bases from J, leaving 10 bases between. The CDR3 length is 14 residues. In germline, CDR1 is MNHEY, CDR2 SMNVEV (reference sequence). The CDR3 coding sequence is TGTGCCAGCAAGGTACAGGGCTCTGGAAACACCATATATTTT. Amino acid sequence: CASKVQGSGNTIYF.

This chain uses TRBV9 with TRBJ1-3; D possibly corresponds to TRBD1 (5 bases). Germline assignment: CDR1 SGDLS and CDR2 YYNGEE. This CDR3 contains 15 residues. The V and J ends lost 5 bases and 4 bases respectively, with 16 bases between them. The CDR3 bases are TGTGCCAGCAGGGCCGGGACTGATAGAGGAAACACCATATATTTT. Its translation is CASRAGTDRGNTIYF.

As to this clone: The same CDR3 is also encoded by other DNA sequences in this sample. This chain links TRBV5-1 with TRBJ2-3; D possibly corresponds to TRBD1 (5 bases). The CDR3 contains 14 residues. Germline lookup yields CDR1 SGHRS and CDR2 YFSETQ. V was clipped by 4 bases and J by 0 bases, with 9 bases between them. For the CDR3, the DNA is TGCGCCAGCAGCCTCGGACAAAGCACAGATACGCAGTATTTT. This gives the protein CASSLGQSTDTQYF.

V gene TRBV19 combines with J gene TRBJ1-2; possible D gene TRBD1, 5 bases. The V end lost 7 bases, the J end lost 6 bases, and 9 bases lay between the germline ends. The germline CDR1 and CDR2 sequences are LNHDA and SQIVND (reference sequence). This CDR3 has 11 residues. Written as DNA, the CDR3 is TGTGCCAGTATGGACACGAATGGCTACACCTTC. Amino acids: CASMDTNGYTF.

The chain joins TRBV4-1 to TRBJ1-1; D is unresolved. Trimming took 1 base from V and 0 from J, leaving 12 bases between them. Germline CDR1 MGHRA, CDR2 YSYEKL. The CDR3 has 16 amino acids. CDR3 loop: CASSQALVEMNTEAFF. CDR3 DNA sequence: TGCGCCAGCAGCCAAGCCCTAGTGGAAATGAACACTGAAGCTTTCTTT.

The chain combines TRBV5-1 with TRBJ2-1; D is uncertain. CDR1 and CDR2 (germline): SGHRS, YFSETQ. The CDR3 consists of 15 residues. V was clipped by 1 base and J by 2 bases, with 10 bases between them. CDR3 DNA: TGCGCCAGCAGCTTGTCTTTAGCCACCTACAATGAGCAGTTCTTC. It yields the protein CASSLSLATYNEQFF.